These T cell receptor beta chains were read from a single sample in a study of T cell responses to AZD1222 COVID-19 vaccine. Sequencing was performed with immunoSEQ multiplex PCR; in TCRdb, only in-frame clones are kept and a portion is missing. The profile shows roughly 100,000 clones, more than 75% of them singletons. Specimen: peripheral blood, collected 28 days after the second dose of the MenACWY control vaccine. These receptors were obtained from an adult who received the MenACWY meningococcal vaccine as a control. The CDR3 runs from the conserved cysteine through the conserved F or W. The order of the fields is D gene, J gene, V gene, CDR3 protein, CDR3 DNA. D genes are given only for firm matches.

>.|TRBJ1-2|TRBV19
CASSIDSNYGYTF
TGTGCCAGTAGTATAGACAGTAACTATGGCTACACCTTC
>.|TRBJ1-2|TRBV6-5
CASTPGGSSNYGYTF
TGTGCCAGCACCCCGGGGGGATCTTCCAACTATGGCTACACCTTC
>.|TRBJ2-7|TRBV3-1/TRBV3-2
CASSHQGKGVYEQYF
TGTGCCAGCAGCCATCAGGGGAAGGGGGTATACGAGCAGTACTTC
>.|TRBJ1-6|TRBV5-6
CASSPRPTIYNSPLHF
TGTGCCAGCAGCCCTCGGCCGACGATCTATAATTCACCCCTCCACTTT
>TRBD1|TRBJ2-7|TRBV5-8
CASSLRGQGYNEQYF
TGTGCCAGCAGCTTGAGAGGACAGGGGTACAACGAGCAGTACTTC
>TRBD1|TRBJ1-2|TRBV7-6
CASSLGNRGADYGYTF
TGTGCCAGCAGCTTAGGCAACAGGGGGGCGGACTATGGCTACACCTTC
>.|TRBJ1-1|TRBV3-1/TRBV3-2
CASSQVNRNTEAFF
TGTGCCAGCAGCCAAGTTAACAGAAACACTGAAGCTTTCTTT
>.|TRBJ2-7|TRBV5-8
CASSLGTFLKQYF
TGTGCCAGCAGCTTGGGGACCTTCTTGAAGCAGTACTTC
>.|TRBJ2-5|TRBV7-2
CASSLAGGETQYF
TGTGCCAGCAGCTTGGCAGGGGGGGAGACCCAGTACTTC
>.|TRBJ1-4|TRBV30
CAWLNGSLEKLFF
TGTGCCTGGCTCAACGGCAGCTTAGAAAAACTGTTTTTT
>TRBD1|TRBJ2-4|TRBV6-6
CASSIRTGGNIQYF
TGTGCCAGCAGTATCCGGACAGGAGGAAACATTCAGTACTTC
>.|TRBJ2-7|TRBV10-3
CATRDGSYEQYF
TGTGCCACGCGGGACGGATCCTACGAGCAGTACTTC
>.|TRBJ1-4|TRBV7-9
CASTPVGASEKLFF
TGTGCCAGCACCCCCGTGGGGGCCAGTGAAAAACTGTTTTTT
>.|TRBJ2-6|TRBV18
CASSRHTGQSGANVLTF
TGTGCCAGCTCCCGACATACCGGACAGTCTGGGGCCAACGTCCTGACTTTC
>.|TRBJ1-2|TRBV3-1/TRBV3-2
CASSHPIDGPMGGYTF
TGTGCCAGCAGCCACCCTATCGACGGTCCGATGGGGGGCTACACCTTC
>TRBD1|TRBJ2-5|TRBV7-9
CASSANRGQETQYF
TGTGCCAGCAGCGCGAACAGGGGCCAAGAGACCCAGTACTTC
>.|TRBJ2-7|TRBV6-5
CASRDRPAREQYF
TGTGCCAGCAGGGACAGACCGGCTCGGGAGCAGTACTTC
>.|TRBJ2-5|TRBV11-2
CASSARRGGSQETQYF
TGTGCCAGCAGCGCCCGCAGGGGGGGCTCCCAAGAGACCCAGTACTTC
>.|TRBJ1-1|TRBV19
CASRTGWPSEAFF
TGTGCCAGTAGGACAGGATGGCCCTCAGAAGCTTTCTTT
>TRBD1|TRBJ1-4|TRBV5-1
CASSLVPQGAGGTNEKLFF
TGCGCCAGCAGCTTGGTTCCCCAGGGGGCTGGGGGTACTAATGAAAAACTGTTTTTT
>TRBD2|TRBJ2-7|TRBV3-1/TRBV3-2
CASSQELIAGAQYF
TGTGCCAGCAGCCAAGAGTTGATAGCGGGGGCGCAGTACTTC
>.|TRBJ1-1|TRBV29-1
CSVTLPGRTMNTEAFF
TGCAGCGTTACCCTTCCGGGCCGTACCATGAACACTGAAGCTTTCTTT
>.|TRBJ1-1|TRBV4-3
CASSQAGDTEAFF
TGCGCCAGCAGCCAAGCGGGAGACACTGAAGCTTTCTTT
>.|TRBJ1-4|TRBV7-9
CASSLNPFGELFF
TGTGCCAGCAGCTTAAATCCATTTGGGGAACTGTTTTTT
>TRBD2|TRBJ2-1|TRBV7-8
CASSFLLAGGNEQFF
TGTGCCAGCAGCTTCCTCCTAGCGGGGGGGAATGAGCAGTTCTTC
>TRBD1|TRBJ2-7|TRBV5-1
CASSLEPDRGEVFSYEQYF
TGCGCCAGCAGCTTGGAGCCGGACAGGGGCGAGGTGTTTTCCTACGAGCAGTACTTC
>.|TRBJ2-3|TRBV6-5
CASRLTGNTDTQYF
TGTGCCAGCAGGTTGACCGGGAACACAGATACGCAGTATTTT
>.|TRBJ1-5|TRBV6-2/TRBV6-3
CASSFTGQNQPQHF
TGTGCCAGCAGTTTTACAGGGCAGAATCAGCCCCAGCATTTT
>TRBD1|TRBJ2-1|TRBV7-2
CASSLHRDSSYNEQFF
TGTGCCAGCAGCCTACACAGGGACAGCTCCTACAATGAGCAGTTCTTC